The 10 T cell receptor beta chains below come from one sample, sequenced in a study of Ad26.COV2.S vaccination and SARS-CoV-2 variants (dated by TCRdb to the early 2020s). What this sample's treatment or condition label stands for: roughly 19 received Ad26.COV2.S at low or high dose, single or two shots; about 5 received placebo; per-sample allocation not given. For vaccine and placebo recipients, repertoires were sequenced using samples collected on day 63 after the first injection. The library was made by the immunoSEQ multiplex PCR assay. In its TCRdb copy, this immuneACCESS table keeps in-frame sequences only and misses some clones. Where compared with another copy, unresolved V genes explain less than half of these, and the others have no known cause. The sample contains hundreds of thousands of clones, around 88% of them found a single time. Just under 5% of the sample lies in the top ten.

The sample in question was peripheral blood, obtained in a trial of Ad26.COV2.S vaccine versus placebo. Receptor source: a person between 18 and 65 years old who received the Ad26.COV2.S COVID-19 vaccine or a placebo.

This sequence joins TRBV6-5 and TRBJ2-1; 12 nucleotides line up with TRBD1. The CDR3 loop spans 15 amino acids. V lost 6 bases to trimming and J lost 9 bases; unmatched junction nucleotides: 9. Germline lookup yields CDR1 MNHEY and CDR2 SVGAGI. The CDR3 DNA follows: TGTGCCAGCAGCCGAGCCGGGACAGGGGGCGTTGAGCAGTTCTTC. It specifies CASSRAGTGGVEQFF.

V gene TRBV24-1 combines with J gene TRBJ2-2; D is perhaps TRBD1 or TRBD2 (5 bases each). The CDR3 is 15 residues long. CDR1 and CDR2 (germline): KGHDR, SFDVKD. V was clipped by 2 bases and J by 5 bases, with 11 bases between them. DNA for the CDR3: TGTGCCACCAGTGATTCCGGGACCCAGACCGGGGAGCTGTTTTTT. Translating gives CATSDSGTQTGELFF.

The chain has TRBV5-1 and TRBJ2-5, with TRBD1 as a possible D gene (6 bases). The length of the CDR3 is 15 residues. Germline V CDR1 and CDR2: SGHRS, YFSETQ. V shed 4 bases and J shed 5 bases, with 18 bases lying between them. CDR3 residues: CASSKYRVSGETQYF. In nucleotides, the CDR3 is TGCGCCAGCAGCAAATACAGGGTTTCGGGTGAGACCCAGTACTTC.

J is TRBJ1-5 and V is TRBV28, with a tentative D call TRBD1 (6 bases). Looked up from germline, CDR1 is MDHEN and CDR2 is SYDVKM. This CDR3 region has 16 residues. V was clipped by 8 bases and J by 0 bases, with 17 bases between them. The CDR3 region is CASHTGLGYSNQPQHF. For the CDR3, the DNA is TGTGCCAGCCATACAGGGTTGGGGTATAGCAATCAGCCCCAGCATTTT.

This clone has only a few counts. The sample holds other DNA sequences that translate to the same CDR3. The V and J genes are TRBV28 and TRBJ2-3, with no clear D. CDR3 length: 11 residues. Trimming removed 3 bases from V and 2 bases from J, with 0 bases in between. Germline lookup yields CDR1 MDHEN and CDR2 SYDVKM. CDR3 nucleotide sequence: TGTGCCAGCAGTTTCACAGATACGCAGTATTTT. Translated: CASSFTDTQYF. The complete variable domain, with remaining parts taken from reference TRBV28 and TRBJ2-3, reads DVKVTQSSRYLVKRTGEKVFLECVQDMDHENMFWYRQDPGLGLRLIYFSYDVKMKEKGDIPEGYSVSREKKERFSLILESASTNQTSMYLCASSFTDTQYFGPGTRLTVL.

The table lists this clone with a count of one. The gene calls are TRBV9 and TRBJ1-1; 7 bases are a match to TRBD1. The CDR3 contains 15 residues. Germline-derived CDR1 and CDR2 are SGDLS and YYNGEE. J gave up 0 bases and V 4 bases, and 6 bases lay outside the gene matches. CDR3 amino acids: CASSPRQGLNTEAFF. The CDR3, as DNA: TGTGCCAGCAGCCCTAGACAGGGCTTGAACACTGAAGCTTTCTTT.

The chain recombines TRBV29-1 with TRBJ1-1; no reliable D call. V was cut by 2 bases and J by 1 base, with 8 bases left in between. Germline lookup yields CDR1 SQVTM and CDR2 ANQGSEA. There are 13 residues in the CDR3. This CDR3 is CSVERETNTEAFF. The CDR3 nucleotides read TGCAGCGTTGAAAGGGAAACGAACACTGAAGCTTTCTTT.

The chain joins TRBV5-6 to TRBJ1-1; TRBD1 matches at 8 bases. CDR1 is SGHDT, CDR2 YYEEEE, per germline. The V segment lost 0 bases and the J segment 4 bases; nucleotides outside the gene matches: 2. This CDR3 is built from 14 residues. CDR3 nucleotides: TGTGCCAGCAGCTTGGCTACAGGGGGCACTGAAGCTTTCTTT. Translation gives CASSLATGGTEAFF.

The chain is built from TRBV19 and TRBJ1-2, with 8 nucleotides matching TRBD1. The V gene end was trimmed by 4 bases and the J gene end by 10 bases; junction bases not matched to a gene: 11. The germline gives CDR1 LNHDA, CDR2 SQIVND (reference sequence). CDR3 length equals 14 residues. The CDR3: CASSTGQEFWDYTF. CDR3 sequence (DNA): TGTGCCAGTAGTACGGGACAGGAGTTCTGGGACTACACCTTC. The full variable domain, completed using reference TRBV19 and TRBJ1-2, is DGGITQSPKYLFRKEGQNVTLSCEQNLNHDAMYWYRQDPGQGLRLIYYSQIVNDFQKGDIAEGYSVSREKKESFPLTVTSAQKNPTAFYLCASSTGQEFWDYTFGSGTRLTVV.

The CDR3 bases are TGTGCCAGCAGCAGAACCGACGGATCCTCCTCTGTGTATACGCAGTATTTT. It codes for CASSRTDGSSSVYTQYF. The V call is TRBV11-3, the J call TRBJ2-3; D is undetermined. Germline lookup yields CDR1 SGHNT and CDR2 YENEEA. The CDR3 loop spans 17 amino acids. Trimming removed 5 bases at V and 7 bases at J, with 25 bases between.